The clone carrying this T cell receptor beta chain was seen repeatedly, ten times or more. Regarding time point: newly diagnosed GD, antithyroid drugs for less than 3 months. After RNA was extracted from PBMCs, the TCR library was made from it. This entry comes from a study of regulatory T cells in long-lasting Graves disease. V was clipped by 6 bases and J by 1 base; unmatched bases: 15. The CDR3 runs 19 residues. CDR3 regions were amplified by Arm-PCR using iRepertoire HTBI primers to build TCR beta libraries. TCRdb called the multiplex PCR reads again in MiXCR, with one record for every CDR3 protein. The table lists some 600,000 distinct CDR3 sequences, about 15% of them singletons. These data are also associated with another study on T cells in Graves' hyperthyroidism and ophthalmopathy. Turning to that study: The definition of stable Graves' hyperthyroidism was no ophthalmopathy progression within 18 months. Patients were excluded for uncontrolled infection, other autoimmune disease, pregnancy or lactation. Clinical symptoms, serum thyroxine, TRAb, thyroid ultrasound and orbital computed tomography informed diagnoses. Blood also showed most of the thyroid clonotypes that were expanded above 0.001.

The chain combines TRBV12-3 or TRBV12-4 with TRBJ2-7; 13 bases agree with TRBD2. This TCR was sampled from a man between 18 and 35 years old with Graves disease. The starting material was peripheral blood mononuclear cells (PBMCs), obtained at new diagnosis, from a patient treated with antithyroid drugs. The CDR3 bases are TGTGCCAGCAGCTCCCTCCGGACTAGCGGGAGTACTGTGTCCTACGAGCAGTACTTC. Translating it yields CASSSLRTSGSTVSYEQYF.